These 18 T cell receptor beta chains were all obtained from the same sample, sequenced in a study of shared clonotypes between healthy human individuals. The data were produced by immunoSEQ multiplex PCR, yet TCRdb's version contains in-frame clones alone and is incomplete. The sample records approximately 2,000,000 clones, less than 95% being singletons. Sequencing was carried out using naive CD4+ T cells from PBMCs. Documented subset: CD45RA+ positively selected. Receptors were obtained from a young man in good health. Some clones in this sample may be carry-over from other donors' samples.

This chain joins TRBV7-2 and TRBJ2-3; 10 nucleotides line up with TRBD2. The CDR3 is 17 amino acids. In germline, CDR1 is SGHTA, CDR2 FQGNSA. The V and J ends lost 1 base and 6 bases, in that order; junction bases with no gene match: 10. CDR3 residues: CASSLVRASGSWDTQYF. The CDR3 DNA reads as TGTGCCAGCAGCTTAGTCAGGGCTAGCGGGAGTTGGGATACGCAGTATTTT. Full variable domain (remainder filled in from reference TRBV7-2 and TRBJ2-3): GAGVSQSPSNKVTEKGKDVELRCDPISGHTALYWYRQSLGQGLEFLIYFQGNSAPDKSGLPSDRFSAERTGGSVSTLTIQRTQQEDSAVYLCASSLVRASGSWDTQYFGPGTRLTVL.

The rearrangement joins TRBV18 to TRBJ2-7; TRBD2 agrees at 11 bases. The V gene end was trimmed by 2 bases and the J gene end by 0 bases; junction bases not matched to a gene: 9. The CDR3 consists of 18 residues. Germline V lookup: CDR1 KGHSH, CDR2 LQKENI. This chain's CDR3 is CASSPGTSGSPSSYEQYF. The CDR3 nucleotides are TGTGCCAGCTCACCAGGAACTAGCGGGAGCCCCAGCTCCTACGAGCAGTACTTC.

The rearrangement uses TRBV7-3 and TRBJ2-1; 12 positions agree with TRBD2. There are 16 residues in the CDR3. The V gene end was trimmed by 5 bases and the J gene end by 9 bases; junction bases not matched to a gene: 11. CDR1 SGHTA and CDR2 FQGTGA come from the germline V gene. Written as DNA, the CDR3 is TGTGCCAGCAGCCAACACCTAGCGGGAGGGTATGGTGAGCAGTTCTTC. It translates to CASSQHLAGGYGEQFF.

J is TRBJ2-6 and V is TRBV30; no clear D gene. Trimming cost V 5 bases and J 0 bases, with 8 bases left between them. Germline V lookup: CDR1 GTSNPN, CDR2 SVGIG (reference sequence). The CDR3 is 14 residues long. The CDR3 spells CAWARLSGANVLTF. DNA for the CDR3: TGTGCCTGGGCCCGGCTCTCTGGGGCCAACGTCCTGACTTTC.

This clone showed up just once. The chain links TRBV5-1 to TRBJ1-2; tentatively, D is TRBD1 (5 bases). V was shortened by 0 bases and J by 7 bases, with 10 bases between the two germline ends. The CDR3 loop spans 13 amino acids. Per the germline V gene, CDR1 is SGHRS and CDR2 is YFSETQ. CDR3 region: CASSLEDGAGYTF. CDR3 nucleotide sequence: TGCGCCAGCAGCTTGGAGGATGGGGCTGGCTACACCTTC.

Concerning this clone: Distinct nucleotide sequences in the sample also encode this CDR3. The chain carries TRBV29-1 and TRBJ1-1, with 7 bases fitting TRBD1. This CDR3 has 13 amino acids. Germline-derived CDR1 and CDR2 are SQVTM and ANQGSEA. V lost 7 bases and J lost 0; bases outside the gene matches: 5. The CDR3 sequence: CSGRQGMNTEAFF. The CDR3 region has the DNA TGCAGCGGACGACAGGGCATGAACACTGAAGCTTTCTTT.

V and J are TRBV7-3 and TRBJ2-3; no clear D gene. Germline-derived CDR1 and CDR2 are SGHTA and FQGTGA. The V end lost 2 bases, the J end lost 4 bases, and 10 bases lay between the germline ends. The CDR3 runs 14 residues. Written as DNA, the CDR3 is TGTGCCAGCAGCTTAGCCCTAGGATCAGATACGCAGTATTTT. Its protein is CASSLALGSDTQYF.

The J gene is TRBJ2-2, the V gene TRBV28, with D hard to call. CDR3 length equals 18 residues. Germline lookup yields CDR1 MDHEN and CDR2 SYDVKM. V shed 0 bases and J shed 0 bases, with 14 bases lying between them. CDR3 amino acids: CASSLWRFRLANTGELFF. In nucleotides, the CDR3 is TGTGCCAGCAGTTTATGGAGGTTCAGGCTCGCGAACACCGGGGAGCTGTTTTTT.

This clone was seen a few times. The same CDR3 arises from other DNA sequences in this sample as well. The chain has TRBV27 and TRBJ1-1; D is possibly TRBD1 (6 bases). The V gene's germline CDR1 is MNHEY and CDR2 SMNVEV (reference sequence). The ends were cut back, 6 bases at V and 4 bases at J, with 12 bases in the middle. This CDR3 comprises 13 residues. CDR3: CASSLGGGTEAFF. In nucleotides, the CDR3 is TGTGCCAGCAGCCTGGGAGGGGGCACTGAAGCTTTCTTT.

J is TRBJ2-2 and V is TRBV7-8; D is perhaps TRBD1 or TRBD2 (5 bases each). CDR1 is SGHVS and CDR2 is FQNEAQ in the germline V gene. CDR3 length: 15 residues. V was pared by 1 base and J by 6 bases, with 12 bases between. The CDR3 bases are TGTGCCAGCAGCTTAGGGCTTAGAGGGGCCGGGGAGCTGTTTTTT. Amino acid sequence: CASSLGLRGAGELFF.

This chain connects TRBV4-3 to TRBJ1-3; D gene uncertain. Germline V lookup: CDR1 LGHNA, CDR2 YSLEER. This CDR3 has 16 amino acids. V was clipped by 0 bases and J by 0 bases, with 9 bases between them. The CDR3 spells CASSQEPDPSGNTIYF. In DNA form, the CDR3 reads TGCGCCAGCAGCCAAGAGCCGGATCCCTCTGGAAACACCATATATTTT.

The chain recombines TRBV30 with TRBJ2-5; D perhaps matches TRBD1 (5 bases). V was clipped by 6 bases and J by 7 bases, with 9 bases between them. Germline V gene lookup returns CDR1 GTSNPN and CDR2 SVGIG (reference sequence). The CDR3 has 10 residues. CDR3 sequence reads: CACTQGTQYF. CDR3 coding DNA: TGTGCCTGTACCCAGGGGACCCAGTACTTC.

The V and J genes are TRBV5-4 and TRBJ1-1, with D tentatively TRBD1 (5 bases). CDR1 SGHNT and CDR2 YYREEE come from the germline V gene (reference sequence). V was shortened by 0 bases and J by 0 bases, with 12 bases between the two germline ends. This CDR3 region has 16 residues. This chain's CDR3 is CASSLGQGDMNTEAFF. The CDR3 coding sequence is TGTGCCAGCAGCTTGGGGCAGGGCGATATGAACACTGAAGCTTTCTTT.

CDR3 loop: CASSESYYGYTF. DNA for the CDR3: TGTGCCAGCAGTGAATCGTATTATGGCTACACCTTC. The chain recombines TRBV2 with TRBJ1-2; D is unresolved. CDR1 is SNHLY and CDR2 is FYNNEI in the germline V gene. This CDR3 region has 12 residues. V lost 2 bases, J lost 5 bases, and 6 bases lay in between.

The CDR3 loop is CASSLELPYEQYF. The CDR3 coding sequence is TGTGCCAGCAGCTTAGAACTACCCTACGAGCAGTACTTC. This chain joins TRBV7-2 and TRBJ2-7; D is unclear. V was pared by 1 base and J by 2 bases, with 6 bases between. Germline CDR1 SGHTA, CDR2 FQGNSA. The CDR3 consists of 13 residues.

The chain recombines TRBV28 with TRBJ2-7; D perhaps matches TRBD1 (6 bases). Germline V gene lookup returns CDR1 MDHEN and CDR2 SYDVKM. V lost 5 bases and J lost 5, with 16 bases in between. The CDR3 has 14 amino acids. The CDR3 DNA reads as TGTGCCAGCAGTGACTGGGGGCACTCAAACGAGCAGTACTTC. As protein: CASSDWGHSNEQYF.

This chain uses TRBV9 with TRBJ2-3; 8 nucleotides align to TRBD1. The CDR3 is 14 amino acids. Trimming at V came to 4 bases and at J to 4 bases, leaving 5 bases not matched to a gene. Per germline, CDR1 SGDLS and CDR2 YYNGEE. Here the CDR3 DNA reads TGTGCCAGCAGCCCTAGACAGGGGTCAGATACGCAGTATTTT. This gives the protein CASSPRQGSDTQYF.

J is TRBJ1-1 and V is TRBV27, with D perhaps matching TRBD1 (5 bases). The CDR3 totals 13 residues. The germline CDR1 and CDR2 sequences are MNHEY and SMNVEV (reference sequence). Trimming took 3 bases from V and 3 from J, leaving 8 bases between them. The CDR3 region has the DNA TGTGCCAGCAGTTTTGGGGCCTACACTGAAGCTTTCTTT. Translated, it gives CASSFGAYTEAFF.